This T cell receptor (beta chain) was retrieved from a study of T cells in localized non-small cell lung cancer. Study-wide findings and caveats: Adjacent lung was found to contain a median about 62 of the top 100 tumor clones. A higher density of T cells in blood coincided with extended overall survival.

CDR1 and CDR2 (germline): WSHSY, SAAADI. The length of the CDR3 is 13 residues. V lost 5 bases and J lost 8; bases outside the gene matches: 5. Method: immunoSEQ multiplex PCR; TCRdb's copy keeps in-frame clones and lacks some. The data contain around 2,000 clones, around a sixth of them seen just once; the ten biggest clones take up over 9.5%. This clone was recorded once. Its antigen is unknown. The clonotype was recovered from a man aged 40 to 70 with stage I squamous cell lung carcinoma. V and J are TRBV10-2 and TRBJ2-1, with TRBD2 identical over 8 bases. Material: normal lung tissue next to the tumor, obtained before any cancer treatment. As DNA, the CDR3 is TGCGCCAGCAGTCCTTTTAGCGGGGATGAGCAGTTCTTC. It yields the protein CASSPFSGDEQFF.